This TCR beta chain was recovered during a study of beta chain features in type 1 diabetes. General observations from the study: Researchers report that Type 1 diabetes patients had moderately but significantly shorter TCRB CDR3s across all four CD4+ subsets.

Ten or more counts support this clone. What it recognizes is unknown. Trimming pared 6 bases from V and 5 bases from J, leaving 13 bases between. This CDR3 has 13 amino acids. Germline V CDR1 and CDR2: MNHEY, SVGAGI. The entirety of the isolated RNA underwent reverse transcription, so expressed TCRB transcripts were sequenced. TCRdb keeps only in-frame clones here, not all; method: immunoSEQ multiplex PCR. The data contain fewer than 400,000 clones, approximately 9.7% of them singletons. Sequenced sample: central memory CD4+ T cells from blood. The chain has TRBV6-5 and TRBJ1-1; weak D call: TRBD1 (6 bases). This sequence was found in a man aged 30-40 years with type 1 diabetes. CDR3 sequence reads: CASRLQGRTEAFF. The CDR3 coding sequence is TGTGCCAGCAGGCTACAGGGTAGGACTGAAGCTTTCTTT.